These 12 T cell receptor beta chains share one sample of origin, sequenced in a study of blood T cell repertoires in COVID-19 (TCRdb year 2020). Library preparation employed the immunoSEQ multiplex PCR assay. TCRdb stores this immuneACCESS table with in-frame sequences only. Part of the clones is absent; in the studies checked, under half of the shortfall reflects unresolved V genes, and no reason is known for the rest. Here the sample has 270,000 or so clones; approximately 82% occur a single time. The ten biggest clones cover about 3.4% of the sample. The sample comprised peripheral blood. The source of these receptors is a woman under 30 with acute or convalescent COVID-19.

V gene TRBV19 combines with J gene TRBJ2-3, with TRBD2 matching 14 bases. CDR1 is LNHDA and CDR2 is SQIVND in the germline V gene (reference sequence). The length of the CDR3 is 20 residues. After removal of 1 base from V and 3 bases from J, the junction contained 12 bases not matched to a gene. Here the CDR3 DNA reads TGTGCCAGTAGTATAGCCGGGACTAGCGGGAGTTGGGTCGTGACAGATACGCAGTATTTT. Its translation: CASSIAGTSGSWVVTDTQYF. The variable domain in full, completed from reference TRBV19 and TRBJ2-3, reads DGGITQSPKYLFRKEGQNVTLSCEQNLNHDAMYWYRQDPGQGLRLIYYSQIVNDFQKGDIAEGYSVSREKKESFPLTVTSAQKNPTAFYLCASSIAGTSGSWVVTDTQYFGPGTRLTVL.

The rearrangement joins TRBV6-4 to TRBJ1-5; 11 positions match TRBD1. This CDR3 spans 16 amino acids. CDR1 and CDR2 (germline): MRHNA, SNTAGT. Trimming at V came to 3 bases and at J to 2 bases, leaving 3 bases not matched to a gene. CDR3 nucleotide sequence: TGTGCCAGCAGTGAGCGGACAGGGGGCGGCAATCAGCCCCAGCATTTT. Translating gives CASSERTGGGNQPQHF.

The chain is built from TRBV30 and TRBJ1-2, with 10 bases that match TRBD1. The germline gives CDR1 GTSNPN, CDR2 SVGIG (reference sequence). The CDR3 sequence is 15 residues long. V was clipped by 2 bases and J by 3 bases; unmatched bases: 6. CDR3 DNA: TGTGCCTGGAGTAGACCGGGACAGGGGCACTATGGCTACACCTTC. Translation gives CAWSRPGQGHYGYTF.

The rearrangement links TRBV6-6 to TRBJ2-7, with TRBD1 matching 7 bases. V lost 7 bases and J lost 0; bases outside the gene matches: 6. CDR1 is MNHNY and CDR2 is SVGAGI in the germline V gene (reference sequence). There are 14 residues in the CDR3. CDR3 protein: CASTDRTFSYEQYF. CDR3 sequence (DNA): TGTGCCAGCACGGACAGGACCTTCTCCTACGAGCAGTACTTC.

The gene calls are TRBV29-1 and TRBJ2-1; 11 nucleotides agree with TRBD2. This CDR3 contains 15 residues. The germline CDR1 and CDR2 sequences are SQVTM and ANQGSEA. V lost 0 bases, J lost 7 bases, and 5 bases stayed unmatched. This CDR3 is CSVEDWASGRNEQFF. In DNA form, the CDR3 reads TGCAGCGTTGAAGATTGGGCTAGCGGGAGGAATGAGCAGTTCTTC.

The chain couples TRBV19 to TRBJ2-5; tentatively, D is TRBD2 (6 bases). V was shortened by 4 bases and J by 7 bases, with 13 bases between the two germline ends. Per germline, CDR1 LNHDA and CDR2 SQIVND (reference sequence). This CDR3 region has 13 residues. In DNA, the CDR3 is TGTGCCAGTAGTACCGGGACTCCGGGGACCCAGTACTTC. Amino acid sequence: CASSTGTPGTQYF.

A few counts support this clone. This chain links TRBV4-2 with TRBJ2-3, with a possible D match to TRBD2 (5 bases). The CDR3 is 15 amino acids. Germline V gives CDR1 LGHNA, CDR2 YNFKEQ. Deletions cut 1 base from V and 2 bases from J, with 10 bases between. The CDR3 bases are TGTGCCAGCAGCCAAGGTTCCGGGGACACAGATACGCAGTATTTT. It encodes CASSQGSGDTDTQYF.

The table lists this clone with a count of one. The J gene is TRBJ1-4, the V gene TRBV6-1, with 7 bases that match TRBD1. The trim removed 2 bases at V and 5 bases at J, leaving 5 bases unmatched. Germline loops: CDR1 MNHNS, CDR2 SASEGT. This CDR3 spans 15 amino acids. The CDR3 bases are TGTGCCAGCAGTGAACAGACAGGGAGGAATGAAAAACTGTTTTTT. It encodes CASSEQTGRNEKLFF.

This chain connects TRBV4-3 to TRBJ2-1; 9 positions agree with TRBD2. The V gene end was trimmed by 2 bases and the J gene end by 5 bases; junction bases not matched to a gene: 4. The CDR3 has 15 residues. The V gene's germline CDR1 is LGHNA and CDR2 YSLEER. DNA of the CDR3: TGCGCCAGCAGCCAACTAGCGGGACCCAACAATGAGCAGTTCTTC. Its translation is CASSQLAGPNNEQFF.

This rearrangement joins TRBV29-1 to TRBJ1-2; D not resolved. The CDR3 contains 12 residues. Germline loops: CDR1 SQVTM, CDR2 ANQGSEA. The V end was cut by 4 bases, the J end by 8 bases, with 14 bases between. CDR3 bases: TGCAGCGTTGGAGGGATATCTGAGGGCTACACCTTC. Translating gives CSVGGISEGYTF.

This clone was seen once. The CDR3 sequence is CATSRLSGRTTGELFF. The CDR3 bases are TGTGCCACCAGCAGATTAAGCGGGAGGACGACCGGGGAGCTGTTTTTT. This sequence joins TRBV15 and TRBJ2-2; 9 nucleotides agree with TRBD2. The germline V gene encodes CDR1 LNHNV and CDR2 YYDKDF (reference sequence). V trimming: 2 bases; J trimming: 5 bases; junction bases outside the gene matches: 6. This CDR3 is built from 16 residues.

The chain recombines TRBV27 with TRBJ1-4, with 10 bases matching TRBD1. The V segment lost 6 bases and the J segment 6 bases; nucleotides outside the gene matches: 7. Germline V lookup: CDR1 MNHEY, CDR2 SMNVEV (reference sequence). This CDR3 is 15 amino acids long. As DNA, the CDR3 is TGTGCCAGCAGCTCCTTAGGGACAGGGGATGAAAAACTGTTTTTT. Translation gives CASSSLGTGDEKLFF.